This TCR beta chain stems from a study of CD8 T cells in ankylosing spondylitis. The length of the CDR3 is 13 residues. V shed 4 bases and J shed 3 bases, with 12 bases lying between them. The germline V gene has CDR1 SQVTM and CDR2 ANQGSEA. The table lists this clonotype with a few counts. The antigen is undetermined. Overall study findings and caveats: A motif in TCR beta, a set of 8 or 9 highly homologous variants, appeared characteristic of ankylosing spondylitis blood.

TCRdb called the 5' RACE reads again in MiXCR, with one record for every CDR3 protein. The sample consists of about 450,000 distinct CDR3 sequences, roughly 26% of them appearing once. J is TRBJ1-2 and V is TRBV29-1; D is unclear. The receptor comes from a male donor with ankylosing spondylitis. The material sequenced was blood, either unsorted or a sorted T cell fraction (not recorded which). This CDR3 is CSVGSGVDYGYTF. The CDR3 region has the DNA TGCAGCGTTGGTTCTGGGGTTGACTATGGCTACACCTTC.